The source of this T cell receptor beta chain is a study of T cell repertoires in cytomegalovirus infection. Study summary: Both CMV infection and a matching HLA type were indicated by public TCR beta signatures. Regarding the study as a whole: CMV-specific TCR beta clonotypes restricted by HLA-C dominated the ex vivo response.

To note about this clonotype: Its target is not known.

TCRdb called the reads again in MiXCR, with one record for every CDR3 protein. The sample contains around 200,000 distinct CDR3 sequences, about 40% of which appear only once. This CDR3 has 11 residues. Germline V lookup: CDR1 SNHLY, CDR2 FYNNEI. Trimming took 6 bases from V and 1 from J, leaving 3 bases between them. The sequencing used CD8+ T cells from cultured PBMCs, collected from culture after CMV antigen stimulation. The receptor was derived from a human donor in good health (CMV status not recorded). Some clones in this sample may be carry-over from other donors' samples. The chain employs TRBV2 and TRBJ1-1; D not resolved. The CDR3 region has the DNA TGTGCCAGCAGGACGAACACTGAAGCTTTCTTT. This translates into CASRTNTEAFF. Full variable domain (remainder filled in from reference TRBV2 and TRBJ1-1): EPEVTQTPSHQVTQMGQEVILRCVPISNHLYFYWYRQILGQKVEFLVSFYNNEISEKSEIFDDQFSVERPDGSNFTLKIRSTKLEDSAMYFCASRTNTEAFFGQGTRLTVV.